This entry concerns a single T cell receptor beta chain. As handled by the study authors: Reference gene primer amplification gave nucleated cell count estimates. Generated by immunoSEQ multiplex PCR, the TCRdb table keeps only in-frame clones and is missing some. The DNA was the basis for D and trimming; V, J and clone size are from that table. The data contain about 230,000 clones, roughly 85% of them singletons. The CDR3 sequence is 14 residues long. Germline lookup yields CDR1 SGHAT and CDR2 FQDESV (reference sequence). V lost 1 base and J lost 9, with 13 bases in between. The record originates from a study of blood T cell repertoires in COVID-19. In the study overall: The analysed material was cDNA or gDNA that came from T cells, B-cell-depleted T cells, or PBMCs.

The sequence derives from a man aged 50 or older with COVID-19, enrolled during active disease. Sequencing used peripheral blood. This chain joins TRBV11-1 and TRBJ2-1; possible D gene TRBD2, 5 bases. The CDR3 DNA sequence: TGTGCCAGCAGCTTAGGTGGCCGGGGTGGTGAGCAGTTCTTC. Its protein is CASSLGGRGGEQFF.